The sequence of this T cell receptor beta chain was determined in a study of PD-L1 blockade in urothelial cancer. Overall study context: Prior regimens of chemotherapy numbered 0 to 3 per patient. Blood samples had a median of 141,255 T cells, 80,000 to 85,000 unique TCRs, and clonality approximately 0.086. The study's findings and limits: Below-median TCR clonality that was measured in pretreatment blood predicted better survival. At 3 weeks on treatment, tumor-associated clones expanded more with durable benefit.

This clone was recorded only once. The antigen remains undetermined. Time point reported: pretreatment peripheral blood. The CDR3 consists of 13 residues. CDR1 SGHTA and CDR2 FQGNSA come from the germline V gene. V lost 3 bases and J lost 5; bases outside the gene matches: 2. Clones were sequenced by immunoSEQ multiplex PCR, and TCRdb holds only the in-frame ones, with some missing. The top ten hold about 25% of the sample, which has tens of thousands of clones, roughly 90% seen once. This receptor was taken from a donor at least 40 years old with urothelial cancer. The rearrangement uses TRBV7-2 and TRBJ2-5; 8 positions match TRBD2. The input for sequencing was PBMCs, taken around atezolizumab (anti-PD-L1) treatment. The CDR3 loop reads CASSFGGRETQYF. In DNA form, the CDR3 reads TGTGCCAGCAGCTTCGGCGGGAGGGAGACCCAGTACTTC.